One sample yielded the 3 T cell receptor beta chains listed below, sequenced in a study of shared clonotypes between healthy human individuals. CD45RO-negative cells were positively selected for CCR7, leaving out terminally differentiated effector memory CD45RA+ cells. Using immunoSEQ multiplex PCR, the repertoire was profiled, and TCRdb retains in-frame clones only, with some absent. This sample has around 2,000,000 clones, with roughly 94% found just once. Sequences were obtained from naive CD8+ T cells sorted from blood. The receptors here all came from a man aged 18 to 29 in good health.

The chain links TRBV11-2 to TRBJ2-2; either TRBD1 or TRBD2 may fit D (5 bases each). V was cut by 0 bases and J by 3 bases, with 17 bases left in between. This CDR3 has 18 residues. Germline-derived CDR1 and CDR2 are SGHAT and FQNNGV. The CDR3 sequence: CASSLDLGSGRDTGELFF. The CDR3 region has the DNA TGTGCCAGCAGCTTAGATCTAGGGTCAGGGCGGGACACCGGGGAGCTGTTTTTT. The variable domain in full, with the rest retrieved from reference TRBV11-2 and TRBJ2-2, is EAGVAQSPRYKIIEKRQSVAFWCNPISGHATLYWYQQILGQGPKLLIQFQNNGVVDDSQLPKDRFSAERLKGVDSTLKIQPAKLEDSAVYLCASSLDLGSGRDTGELFFGEGSRLTVL.

The V gene is TRBV5-1, the J gene TRBJ1-1; possibly TRBD1 for D (6 bases). CDR3 length: 14 residues. The V end was cut by 4 bases, the J end by 4 bases, with 14 bases between. Germline lookup yields CDR1 SGHRS and CDR2 YFSETQ. CDR3 DNA: TGCGCCAGCAGCACGTCTCAGGGGAGCACTGAAGCTTTCTTT. The encoded protein is CASSTSQGSTEAFF. Variable domain in full (rest from reference TRBV5-1 and TRBJ1-1): KAGVTQTPRYLIKTRGQQVTLSCSPISGHRSVSWYQQTPGQGLQFLFEYFSETQRNKGNFPGRFSGRQFSNSRSEMNVSTLELGDSALYLCASSTSQGSTEAFFGQGTRLTVV.

This clone appeared once. Other nucleotide sequences from this sample produce the same CDR3. The chain carries TRBV5-1 and TRBJ2-7; 8 bases agree with TRBD1. The germline V gene has CDR1 SGHRS and CDR2 YFSETQ. The CDR3 totals 14 residues. The V gene end was trimmed by 0 bases and the J gene end by 4 bases; junction bases not matched to a gene: 3. CDR3 DNA sequence: TGCGCCAGCAGCTTGGGACAGGGGATATACGAGCAGTACTTC. Residues: CASSLGQGIYEQYF.